This T cell receptor (beta chain) is drawn from a study of CD8 T cells in ankylosing spondylitis. CDR1 is SEHNR, CDR2 FQNEAQ, per germline (reference sequence). Trimming took off 2 bases at V and 5 bases at J, with 5 bases between the two ends. The CDR3 spans 12 residues. Making the TCR beta libraries involved quantitative 5'-RACE with molecular barcodes. Each CDR3 protein gets one entry after TCRdb re-called the 5' RACE reads with MiXCR. The sample shows approximately 200,000 distinct CDR3 sequences, around 13% of them seen only once. Ten or more counts support this clonotype. Its antigen remains unidentified. Study-wide points: What appeared characteristic of ankylosing spondylitis blood was a TCR beta motif of under 10 highly homologous variants. Within matched ankylosing spondylitis synovial fluid, disease-linked clones were reportedly significantly enriched.

The chain is built from TRBV7-9 and TRBJ2-3; no firm D call. The TCR originated in a male donor with ankylosing spondylitis or in good health (not recorded which). Specimen: blood, either unsorted or a sorted T cell fraction (not recorded which). The CDR3 region has the DNA TGTGCCAGCAGCTTAAGGGTAGATACGCAGTATTTT. Its protein product is CASSLRVDTQYF.